This TCR beta chain was sequenced in a study of Tregs in tolerant kidney transplant recipients. Overall study: Sorting of CD4+CD25+CD127- cells followed approximately three-day belatacept mixed lymphocyte reactions, sometimes with roughly 5-day graft donor restimulation.

Study conclusions and caveats: Biological reproducibility was not directly addressed in this study.

By share, this clone ranks as medium-sized (0.01 to 0.1%). Its antigen is unknown. CDR3 size: 14 residues. The germline V and J ends were trimmed by 1 base and 0 bases, with 8 bases remaining between them. CDR1 is SGHRS, CDR2 YFSETQ, per germline. TCRdb's copy holds only in-frame clones and misses some; the assay was immunoSEQ multiplex PCR. The data contain about 18,000 clones, less than 80% of them seen just once; the ten biggest clones take up approximately 3%. Material: Tregs from blood cultured with allogeneic cells. The chain recombines TRBV5-1 with TRBJ2-7; D is ambiguous. The sequence was obtained from a human donor in good health. The CDR3 nucleotides are TGCGCCAGCAGCTTGAGGGTCAGCTCCTACGAGCAGTACTTC. Its translation is CASSLRVSSYEQYF.